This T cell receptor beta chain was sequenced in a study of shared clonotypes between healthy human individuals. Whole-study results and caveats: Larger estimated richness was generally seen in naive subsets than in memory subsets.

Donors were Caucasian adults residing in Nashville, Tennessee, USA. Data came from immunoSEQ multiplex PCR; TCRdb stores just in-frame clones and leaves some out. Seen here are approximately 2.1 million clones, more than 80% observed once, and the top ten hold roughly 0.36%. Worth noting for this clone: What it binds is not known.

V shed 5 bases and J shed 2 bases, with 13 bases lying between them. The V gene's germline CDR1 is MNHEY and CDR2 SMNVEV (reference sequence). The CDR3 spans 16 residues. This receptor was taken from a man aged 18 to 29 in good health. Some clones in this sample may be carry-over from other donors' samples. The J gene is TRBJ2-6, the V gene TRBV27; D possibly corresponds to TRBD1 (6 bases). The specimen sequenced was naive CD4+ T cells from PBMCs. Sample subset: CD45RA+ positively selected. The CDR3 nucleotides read TGTGCCAGCAGTCTTACCACAGGGACTGGGGCCAACGTCCTGACTTTC. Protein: CASSLTTGTGANVLTF.